This T cell receptor (beta chain) was observed in a study of shared clonotypes between healthy human individuals. With 2 bases removed from V and 4 bases from J, the gap between germline ends came to 9 bases. Per the germline V gene, CDR1 is MNHEY and CDR2 is SVGAGI. This CDR3 contains 14 residues. Only CD45RO-negative cells positively selected for CCR7 counted as naive CD8 cells, so terminally differentiated effector memory CD45RA+ cells were excluded. All the donors were Caucasian adults who lived in Nashville, Tennessee. Regarding the study as a whole: The authors sampled blood alone, and tissue repertoires likely differ. Across several donors, naive CD4 shared roughly 5%, naive CD8 around 4%, memory CD4 more than 2%, memory CD8 0.4%.

A remark on this clone: Its target is unknown.

In the original processing: For the immunoSEQ data, sequences were junction-only without quality scores, so filtering differed. Only in-frame clones appear in the TCRdb table, and some are missing; sequencing was by immunoSEQ multiplex PCR. V and J calls and clone size are those listed in that table; D and trimming were worked out from the DNA. The data contain hundreds of thousands of clones, 92% of them singletons. The chain couples TRBV6-5 to TRBJ2-1; D may be TRBD1 (6 bases). The source is a man aged 30 to 39 in good health. The sequenced material came from naive CD8+ T cells sorted from blood. This CDR3 is CASSYGGPYNEQFF. The CDR3 DNA reads as TGTGCCAGCAGTTACGGGGGCCCGTACAATGAGCAGTTCTTC.